Shown below are 7 T cell receptor beta chains from a single sample sequenced in a study. TCRdb independently ran MiXCR on the RT-PCR reads; one entry per CDR3 protein. The data hold approximately 720,000 distinct CDR3 sequences, with around 14% observed a single time. Sample: memory CD4+ T cells from blood. These receptors originate from a female donor in good health, serving as a healthy control.

The chain recombines TRBV7-2 with TRBJ2-3; perhaps TRBD2 as D (5 bases). Germline values: CDR1 SGHTA, CDR2 FQGNSA. V was shortened by 5 bases and J by 6 bases, with 9 bases between the two germline ends. CDR3 length: 12 residues. The CDR3 DNA reads as TGTGCCAGCAGCCGCCGAGGGGATACGCAGTATTTT. This translates into CASSRRGDTQYF.

This clonotype was counted many times. This rearrangement joins TRBV20-1 to TRBJ2-5; 7 bases map to TRBD2. The CDR3 is 15 amino acids. V gave up 6 bases and J gave up 4 bases; unmatched junction bases: 14. In germline, CDR1 is DFQATT, CDR2 SNEGSKA (reference sequence). The CDR3, as DNA: TGCAGTGCCCTCAATTACATCCCGGGGGGAGAGACCCAGTACTTC. This sequence encodes CSALNYIPGGETQYF.

Many counts were recorded for this clonotype. The chain uses TRBV6-5 and TRBJ1-4; D ambiguous. Germline CDR1 MNHEY, CDR2 SVGAGI. The germline V and J ends were trimmed by 4 bases and 8 bases, with 8 bases remaining between them. The CDR3 is made up of 12 amino acids. The CDR3 DNA sequence: TGTGCCAGCAGTTTACTGGGGGAAAAACTGTTTTTT. It is translated as CASSLLGEKLFF.

This clonotype was counted only a few times. The chain carries TRBV20-1 and TRBJ2-2, with D perhaps being TRBD1 or TRBD2 (5 bases each). The CDR3 extends over 15 amino acids. The germline V gene has CDR1 DFQATT and CDR2 SNEGSKA (reference sequence). Deletions cut 1 base from V and 8 bases from J, with 17 bases between. CDR3 loop: CSARGGWLQSGELFF. CDR3 nucleotide sequence: TGCAGTGCTAGAGGGGGGTGGCTCCAGAGTGGGGAGCTGTTTTTT.

This clonotype turned up a few times. CDR3: CASTGLTGELFF. The CDR3 DNA reads TGTGCCAGCACCGGGCTCACCGGGGAGCTGTTTTTT. V gene TRBV2 combines with J gene TRBJ2-2; no reliable D call. The ends were cut back, 7 bases at V and 4 bases at J, with 7 bases in the middle. Per germline, CDR1 SNHLY and CDR2 FYNNEI. There are 12 residues in the CDR3.

This clonotype was seen more than once but under ten times. The rearrangement joins TRBV5-6 to TRBJ2-1, with 7 bases that match TRBD2. Germline V gives CDR1 SGHDT, CDR2 YYEEEE. V dropped 3 bases and J dropped 3; count of bases not matched to a gene: 6. The CDR3 is 15 amino acids. The CDR3 loop reads CASSSGLPIYNEQFF. The CDR3 nucleotides read TGTGCCAGCAGCTCGGGACTACCGATCTACAATGAGCAGTTCTTC. Full variable domain (missing parts from reference TRBV5-6 and TRBJ2-1): DAGVTQSPTHLIKTRGQQVTLRCSPKSGHDTVSWYQQALGQGPQFIFQYYEEEERQRGNFPDRFSGHQFPNYSSELNVNALLLGDSALYLCASSSGLPIYNEQFFGPGTRLTVL.

This chain uses TRBV20-1 with TRBJ2-3; 8 bases map to TRBD2. V shed 3 bases and J 6 bases; nucleotides not matched to a gene: 8. The germline CDR1 and CDR2 sequences are DFQATT and SNEGSKA (reference sequence). CDR3 length: 14 residues. CDR3 sequence reads: CSASLLAGRDTQYF. In DNA form, the CDR3 reads TGCAGTGCTAGTTTGTTAGCGGGGCGGGATACGCAGTATTTT.